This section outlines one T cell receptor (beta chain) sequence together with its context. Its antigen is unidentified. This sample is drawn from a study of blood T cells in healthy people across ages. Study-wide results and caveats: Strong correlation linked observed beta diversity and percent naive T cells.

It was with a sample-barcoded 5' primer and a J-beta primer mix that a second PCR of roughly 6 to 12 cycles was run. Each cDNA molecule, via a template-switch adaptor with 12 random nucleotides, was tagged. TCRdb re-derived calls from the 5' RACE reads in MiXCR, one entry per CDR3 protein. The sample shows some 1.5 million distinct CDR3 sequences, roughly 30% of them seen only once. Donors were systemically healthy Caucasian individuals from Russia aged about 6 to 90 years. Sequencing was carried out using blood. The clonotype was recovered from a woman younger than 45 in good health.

The CDR3 sequence: CASSTTFFTGELFF. The CDR3 DNA is TGTGCCAGCAGTACTACCTTCTTCACCGGGGAGCTGTTTTTT. This chain links TRBV2 with TRBJ2-2; no clear D. The V gene's germline CDR1 is SNHLY and CDR2 FYNNEI. V was clipped by 5 bases and J by 4 bases, with 11 bases between them. This CDR3 region has 14 residues.